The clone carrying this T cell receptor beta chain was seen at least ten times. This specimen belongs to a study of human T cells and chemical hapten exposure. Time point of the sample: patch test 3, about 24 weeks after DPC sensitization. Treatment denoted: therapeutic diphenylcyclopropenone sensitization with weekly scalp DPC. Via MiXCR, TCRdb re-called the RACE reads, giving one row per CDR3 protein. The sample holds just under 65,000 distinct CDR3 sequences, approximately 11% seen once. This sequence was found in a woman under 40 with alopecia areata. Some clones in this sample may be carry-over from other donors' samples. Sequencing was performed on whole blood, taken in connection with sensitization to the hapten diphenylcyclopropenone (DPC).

DNA for the CDR3: TGCAGCGTTGCGGACAGGGGGCGTGAAAAACTGTTTTTT. It is translated as CSVADRGREKLFF. This chain joins TRBV29-1 and TRBJ1-4, with 11 bases lining up with TRBD1. Trimming cost V 4 bases and J 7 bases; bases outside gene matches: 2. Germline V gene data show CDR1 as SQVTM and CDR2 as ANQGSEA. CDR3 size: 13 residues. The full variable domain, completed using reference TRBV29-1 and TRBJ1-4, is SAVISQKPSRDICQRGTSLTIQCQVDSQVTMMFWYRQQPGQSLTLIATANQGSEATYESGFVIDKFPISRPNLTFSTLTVSNMSPEDSSIYLCSVADRGREKLFFGSGTQLSVL.